The rows below give T cell receptor beta chains drawn from one sample of a study of cytomegalovirus exposure and HLA in healthy donors. Clones were sequenced by immunoSEQ multiplex PCR, and TCRdb holds only the in-frame ones, with some missing. The data show 120,000 or so clones, 95% to 97% seen once. The sequencing input was PBMCs. The receptors shown here come from a man in his late teens or twenties in good health and CMV-seronegative. Each CDR3 is given without its conserved first and last residue. The D gene is left open where the match is weak. Only part of the rows carry a size: once, few, many, or a class if the clone is expanded.

abundance: .; d_gene: .; j_gene: TRBJ1-4; v_gene: TRBV7-8; CDR3aa: ASSYRLRRGTNEKLF
abundance: .; d_gene: .; j_gene: TRBJ1-2; v_gene: TRBV6-6; CDR3aa: ASSYSSGENYGYT
abundance: .; d_gene: .; j_gene: TRBJ1-1; v_gene: TRBV5-1; CDR3aa: ASSLEGIQGIEAF
abundance: .; d_gene: TRBD1; j_gene: TRBJ2-5; v_gene: TRBV11-3; CDR3aa: ASSWTGGETQY
abundance: .; d_gene: TRBD1; j_gene: TRBJ2-1; v_gene: TRBV10-1; CDR3aa: ASSGQGAGEQF
abundance: .; d_gene: TRBD2; j_gene: TRBJ2-1; v_gene: TRBV11-2; CDR3aa: ASSLAVTSGAYNEQF
abundance: .; d_gene: TRBD1; j_gene: TRBJ1-4; v_gene: TRBV6-1; CDR3aa: ASSDRDSNEKLF
abundance: .; d_gene: .; j_gene: TRBJ2-2; v_gene: TRBV11-1; CDR3aa: ASSFDSLNTGELF
abundance: .; d_gene: TRBD2; j_gene: TRBJ2-7; v_gene: TRBV5-4; CDR3aa: ASSLGLAGSYEQY
abundance: .; d_gene: .; j_gene: TRBJ1-1; v_gene: TRBV28; CDR3aa: ASSQRGWTEAF
abundance: .; d_gene: .; j_gene: TRBJ2-5; v_gene: TRBV29-1; CDR3aa: SVVFWEDETQY
abundance: .; d_gene: .; j_gene: TRBJ2-1; v_gene: TRBV28; CDR3aa: ASSLPGSAEQF
abundance: .; d_gene: .; j_gene: TRBJ1-5; v_gene: TRBV28; CDR3aa: ASSGGDSNQPQH
abundance: .; d_gene: TRBD2; j_gene: TRBJ2-1; v_gene: TRBV4-1; CDR3aa: ASSQPPGLNNEQF
abundance: .; d_gene: .; j_gene: TRBJ2-1; v_gene: TRBV4-2; CDR3aa: ASSPGKSSYNEQF
abundance: .; d_gene: TRBD1; j_gene: TRBJ1-1; v_gene: TRBV9; CDR3aa: ASSADLQGEGAEAF
abundance: .; d_gene: TRBD1; j_gene: TRBJ1-5; v_gene: TRBV28; CDR3aa: ASSPQGGARQPQH
abundance: .; d_gene: TRBD1; j_gene: TRBJ2-7; v_gene: TRBV5-8; CDR3aa: ASSPGQTYEQY
abundance: .; d_gene: .; j_gene: TRBJ2-1; v_gene: TRBV9; CDR3aa: ASSVGSSRYGGSYNEQF
abundance: .; d_gene: TRBD2; j_gene: TRBJ2-1; v_gene: TRBV9; CDR3aa: ASSVASGSTEQF
abundance: .; d_gene: .; j_gene: TRBJ1-2; v_gene: TRBV30; CDR3aa: AWSVPRGRWGYT
abundance: .; d_gene: TRBD1; j_gene: TRBJ1-1; v_gene: TRBV28; CDR3aa: ASTVTGGAF
abundance: .; d_gene: TRBD1; j_gene: TRBJ2-7; v_gene: TRBV5-4; CDR3aa: ASSHRTGGYEQY
abundance: .; d_gene: TRBD1; j_gene: TRBJ1-2; v_gene: TRBV4-3; CDR3aa: ASSQGGLLNRGYYGYT
abundance: .; d_gene: .; j_gene: TRBJ2-1; v_gene: TRBV6-4; CDR3aa: ASSDRGRPLGNEQF
abundance: few; d_gene: TRBD1; j_gene: TRBJ1-5; v_gene: TRBV6-1; CDR3aa: ASSGPDRPINQPQH